This TCR beta chain emerged from a study of T-cell reconstitution after alpha-beta-depleted transplantation in children. TCRbeta library preparation incorporated unique molecular identifiers. TCRdb redid the calling of the PCR reads with MiXCR, one entry per CDR3 protein. This sample has over 100,000 distinct CDR3 sequences, with 10% to 13% found just once. The length of the CDR3 is 15 residues. Deletions cut 1 base from V and 0 bases from J, with 8 bases between. The germline V gene encodes CDR1 SGHKS and CDR2 YYEKEE (reference sequence). This clonotype occurred a few times. The sequenced sample was PBMCs, obtained before TCRalphabeta/CD19-depleted stem cell transplant. This clonotype was obtained from a boy aged 2 to 10 with acute lymphoblastic leukemia, due to receive a stem cell transplant. The V and J genes are TRBV5-5 and TRBJ2-1; unclear D gene. The CDR3 region is CASSLIRNSYNEQFF. CDR3 DNA: TGTGCCAGCAGCTTGATACGGAACTCCTACAATGAGCAGTTCTTC.